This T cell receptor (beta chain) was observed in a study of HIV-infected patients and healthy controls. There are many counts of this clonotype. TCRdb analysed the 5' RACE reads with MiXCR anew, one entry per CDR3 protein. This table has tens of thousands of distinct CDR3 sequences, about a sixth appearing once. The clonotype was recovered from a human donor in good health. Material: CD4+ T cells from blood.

The CDR3 sequence is CSAEPAAGANVLTF. DNA of the CDR3: TGCAGTGCCGAGCCAGCGGCTGGGGCCAACGTCCTGACTTTC. The chain uses TRBV20-1 and TRBJ2-6, with a tentative D call TRBD2 (5 bases). V lost 6 bases to trimming and J lost 2 bases, with 11 bases between them. Germline assignment: CDR1 DFQATT and CDR2 SNEGSKA (reference sequence). CDR3 length: 14 residues.